This T cell receptor (beta chain) was captured in a study of Graves' ophthalmopathy and Graves' hyperthyroidism. In its sample, this clonotype was seen a few times. Reliance was placed on clinical symptoms, serum thyroxine, TRAb, thyroid ultrasound and orbital computed tomography for diagnosis. The PBMC fraction was derived from roughly 10 ml of fresh peripheral blood. Amplification of TCR beta CDR3 regions used RNA transcripts. HTBI-primed RT-PCR formed the first round, and a multiplex PCR formed the second. In TCRdb, the multiplex PCR reads were re-called with MiXCR into one record per CDR3 protein. The sample includes 200,000 to 250,000 distinct CDR3 sequences, approximately 21% of them seen just once. V was cut by 2 bases and J by 4 bases, with 15 bases left in between. Germline loops: CDR1 SEHNR, CDR2 FQNEAQ (reference sequence). There are 15 residues in the CDR3.

V is TRBV7-9 and J is TRBJ2-7, with D maybe TRBD1 (5 bases). The origin of this receptor is a woman aged 45-59 years with Graves' ophthalmopathy. The specimen was peripheral blood. For the CDR3, the DNA is TGTGCCAGCAGCTTATCTCCAGGGTCTCGGTACGAGCAGTACTTC. This gives the protein CASSLSPGSRYEQYF.